This T cell receptor (beta chain) was obtained from a study of shared clonotypes between healthy human individuals. V lost 1 base and J lost 2; bases outside the gene matches: 9. Germline V CDR1 and CDR2: SEHNR, FQNEAQ (reference sequence). This CDR3 is built from 17 residues. Positively selected for CCR7, the CD45RO-negative cells used as naive CD8 cells excluded terminally differentiated effector memory CD45RA+ cells. Authors' analysis steps: ImmunoSEQ output lacked quality scores and full-length reads, limiting matched filtering. The assay was immunoSEQ multiplex PCR, and TCRdb's table has in-frame clones only and misses some. That table gives V, J and clone size, and the DNA gave D and trimming. The table has over 2,000,000 clones, 93% seen once; the top ten hold about 1.7%.

The chain couples TRBV7-9 to TRBJ2-3, with 7 bases that match TRBD1. The TCR was taken from a man between 18 and 35 years old in good health. Some clones in this sample may be carry-over from other donors' samples. Sequenced input: naive CD8+ T cells from PBMCs. Here the CDR3 reads CASSLVGQVFHTDTQYF. CDR3 DNA sequence: TGTGCCAGCAGCTTAGTTGGACAGGTTTTTCACACAGATACGCAGTATTTT.